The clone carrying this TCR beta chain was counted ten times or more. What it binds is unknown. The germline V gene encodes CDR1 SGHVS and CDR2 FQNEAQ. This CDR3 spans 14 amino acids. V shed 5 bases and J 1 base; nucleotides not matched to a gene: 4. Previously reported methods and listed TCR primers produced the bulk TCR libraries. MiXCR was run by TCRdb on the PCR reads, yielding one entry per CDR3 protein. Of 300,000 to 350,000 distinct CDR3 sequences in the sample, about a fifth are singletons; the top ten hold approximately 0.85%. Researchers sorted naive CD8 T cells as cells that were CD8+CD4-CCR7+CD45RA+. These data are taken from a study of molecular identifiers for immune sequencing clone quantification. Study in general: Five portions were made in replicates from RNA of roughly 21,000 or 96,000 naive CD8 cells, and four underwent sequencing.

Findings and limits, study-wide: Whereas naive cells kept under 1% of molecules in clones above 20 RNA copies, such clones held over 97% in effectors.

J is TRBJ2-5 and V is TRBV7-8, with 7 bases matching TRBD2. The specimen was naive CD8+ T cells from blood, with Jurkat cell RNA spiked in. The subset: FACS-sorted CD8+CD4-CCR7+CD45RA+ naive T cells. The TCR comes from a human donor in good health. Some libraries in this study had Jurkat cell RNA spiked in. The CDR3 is CASSQSGAQETQYF. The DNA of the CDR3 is TGTGCCAGCAGCCAAAGCGGGGCCCAAGAGACCCAGTACTTC.